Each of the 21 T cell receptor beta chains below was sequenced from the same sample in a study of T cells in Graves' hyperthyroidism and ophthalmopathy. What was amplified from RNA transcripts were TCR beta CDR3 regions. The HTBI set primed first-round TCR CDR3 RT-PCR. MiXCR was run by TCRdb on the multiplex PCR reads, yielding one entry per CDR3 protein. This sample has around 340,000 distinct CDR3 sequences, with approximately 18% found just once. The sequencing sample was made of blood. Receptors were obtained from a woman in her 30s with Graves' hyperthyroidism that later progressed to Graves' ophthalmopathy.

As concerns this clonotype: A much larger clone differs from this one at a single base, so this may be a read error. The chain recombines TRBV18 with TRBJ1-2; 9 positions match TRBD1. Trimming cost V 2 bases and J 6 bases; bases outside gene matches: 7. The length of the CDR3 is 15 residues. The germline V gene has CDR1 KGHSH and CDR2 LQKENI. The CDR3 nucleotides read TGTGCCAGCTCACCAGCGGGGACAGGGAAGGATGGCTACACCTTC. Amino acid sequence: CASSPAGTGKDGYTF.

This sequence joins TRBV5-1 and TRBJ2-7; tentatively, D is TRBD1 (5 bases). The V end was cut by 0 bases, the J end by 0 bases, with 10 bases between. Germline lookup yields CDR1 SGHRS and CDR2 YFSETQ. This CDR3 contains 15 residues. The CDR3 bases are TGCGCCAGCAGCTTGGTTCCAGGGAACTCCTACGAGCAGTACTTC. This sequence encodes CASSLVPGNSYEQYF.

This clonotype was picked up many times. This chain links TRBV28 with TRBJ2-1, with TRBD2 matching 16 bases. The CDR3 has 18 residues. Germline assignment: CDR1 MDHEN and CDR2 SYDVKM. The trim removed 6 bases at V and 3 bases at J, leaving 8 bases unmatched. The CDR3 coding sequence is TGTGCCAGCAGATCCGGGACTAGCGGGGGGGCCGGCTACAATGAGCAGTTCTTC. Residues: CASRSGTSGGAGYNEQFF. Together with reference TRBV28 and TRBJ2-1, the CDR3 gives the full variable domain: DVKVTQSSRYLVKRTGEKVFLECVQDMDHENMFWYRQDPGLGLRLIYFSYDVKMKEKGDIPEGYSVSREKKERFSLILESASTNQTSMYLCASRSGTSGGAGYNEQFFGPGTRLTVL.

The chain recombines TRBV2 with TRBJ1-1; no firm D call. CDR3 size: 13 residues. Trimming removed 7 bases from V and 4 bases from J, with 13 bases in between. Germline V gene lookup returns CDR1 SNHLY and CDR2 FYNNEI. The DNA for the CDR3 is TGTGCCAGCACTTTCCCGGAGGGCACTGAAGCTTTCTTT. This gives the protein CASTFPEGTEAFF.

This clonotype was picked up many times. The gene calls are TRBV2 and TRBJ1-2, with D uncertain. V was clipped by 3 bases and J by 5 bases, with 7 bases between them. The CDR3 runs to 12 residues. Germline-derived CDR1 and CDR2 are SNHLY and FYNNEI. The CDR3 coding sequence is TGTGCCAGCAGTGACTCTGGGTATGGCTACACCTTC. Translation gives CASSDSGYGYTF.

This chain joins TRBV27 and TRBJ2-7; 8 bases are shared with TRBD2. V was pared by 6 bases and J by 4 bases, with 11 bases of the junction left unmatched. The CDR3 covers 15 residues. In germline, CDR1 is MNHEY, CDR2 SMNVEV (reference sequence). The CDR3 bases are TGTGCCAGCAGCTTTACCGGGACTAGATCTTACGAGCAGTACTTC. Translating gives CASSFTGTRSYEQYF.

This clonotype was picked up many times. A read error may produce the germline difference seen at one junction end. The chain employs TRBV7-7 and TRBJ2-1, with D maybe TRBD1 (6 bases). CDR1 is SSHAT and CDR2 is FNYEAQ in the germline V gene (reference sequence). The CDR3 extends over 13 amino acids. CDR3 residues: CASSLDRYNEQFF. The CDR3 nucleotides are TGTGCCAGCAGTTTAGACAGGTACAATGAGCAGTTCTTC.

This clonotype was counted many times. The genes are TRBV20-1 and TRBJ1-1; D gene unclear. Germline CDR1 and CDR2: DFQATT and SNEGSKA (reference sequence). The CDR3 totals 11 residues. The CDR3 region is CSPKGNTEAFF. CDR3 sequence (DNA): TGCAGCCCGAAGGGGAACACTGAAGCTTTCTTT.

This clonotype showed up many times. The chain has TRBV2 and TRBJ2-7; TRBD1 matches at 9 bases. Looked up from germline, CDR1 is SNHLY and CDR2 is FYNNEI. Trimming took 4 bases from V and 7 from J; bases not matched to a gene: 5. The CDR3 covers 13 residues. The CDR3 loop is CASSGQGGGEQYF. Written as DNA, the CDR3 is TGTGCCAGCAGTGGACAGGGGGGAGGGGAGCAGTACTTC. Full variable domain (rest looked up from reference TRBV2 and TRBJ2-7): EPEVTQTPSHQVTQMGQEVILRCVPISNHLYFYWYRQILGQKVEFLVSFYNNEISEKSEIFDDQFSVERPDGSNFTLKIRSTKLEDSAMYFCASSGQGGGEQYFGPGTRLTVT.

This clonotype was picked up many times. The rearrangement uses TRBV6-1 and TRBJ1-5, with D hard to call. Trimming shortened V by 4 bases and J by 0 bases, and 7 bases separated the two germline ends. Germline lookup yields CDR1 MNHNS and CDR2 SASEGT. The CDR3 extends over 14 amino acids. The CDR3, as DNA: TGTGCCAGCAGTGCCACTGATAGCAATCAGCCCCAGCATTTT. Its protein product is CASSATDSNQPQHF.

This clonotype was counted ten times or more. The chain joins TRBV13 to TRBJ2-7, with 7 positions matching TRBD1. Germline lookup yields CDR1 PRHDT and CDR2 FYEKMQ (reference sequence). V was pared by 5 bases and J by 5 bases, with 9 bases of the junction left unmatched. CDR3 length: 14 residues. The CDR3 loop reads CASSRAGTVHEQYF. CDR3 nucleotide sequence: TGTGCCAGCAGCCGGGCCGGGACAGTCCACGAGCAGTACTTC.

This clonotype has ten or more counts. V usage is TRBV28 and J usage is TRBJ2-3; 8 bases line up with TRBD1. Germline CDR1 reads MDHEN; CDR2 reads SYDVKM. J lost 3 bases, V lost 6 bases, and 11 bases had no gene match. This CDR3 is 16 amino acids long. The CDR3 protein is CASRRSPGQDTDTQYF. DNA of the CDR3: TGTGCCAGCAGGAGATCTCCGGGACAGGATACAGATACGCAGTATTTT.

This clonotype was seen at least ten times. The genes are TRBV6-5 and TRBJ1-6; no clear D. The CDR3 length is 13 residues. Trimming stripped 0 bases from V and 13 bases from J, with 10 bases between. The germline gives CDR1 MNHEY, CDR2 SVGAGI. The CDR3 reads CASSYSAGSPLHF. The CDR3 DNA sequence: TGTGCCAGCAGTTACTCCGCGGGGTCCCCCCTCCACTTT.

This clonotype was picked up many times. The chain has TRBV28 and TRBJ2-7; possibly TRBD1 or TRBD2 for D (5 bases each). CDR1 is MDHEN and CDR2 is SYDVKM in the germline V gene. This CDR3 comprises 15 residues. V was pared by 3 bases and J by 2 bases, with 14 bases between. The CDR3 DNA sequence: TGTGCCAGCAGTTTTGTTCGGGACGGAACCTACGAGCAGTACTTC. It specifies CASSFVRDGTYEQYF. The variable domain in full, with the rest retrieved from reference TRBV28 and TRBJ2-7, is DVKVTQSSRYLVKRTGEKVFLECVQDMDHENMFWYRQDPGLGLRLIYFSYDVKMKEKGDIPEGYSVSREKKERFSLILESASTNQTSMYLCASSFVRDGTYEQYFGPGTRLTVT.

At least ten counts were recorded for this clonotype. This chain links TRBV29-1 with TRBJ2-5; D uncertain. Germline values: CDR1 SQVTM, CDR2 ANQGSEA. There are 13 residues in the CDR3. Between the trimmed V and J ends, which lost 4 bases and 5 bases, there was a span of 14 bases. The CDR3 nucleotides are TGCAGCGTTGTGCCCTCTAGTGTGGAGACCCAGTACTTC. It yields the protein CSVVPSSVETQYF. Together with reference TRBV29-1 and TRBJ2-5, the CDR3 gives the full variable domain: SAVISQKPSRDICQRGTSLTIQCQVDSQVTMMFWYRQQPGQSLTLIATANQGSEATYESGFVIDKFPISRPNLTFSTLTVSNMSPEDSSIYLCSVVPSSVETQYFGPGTRLLVL.

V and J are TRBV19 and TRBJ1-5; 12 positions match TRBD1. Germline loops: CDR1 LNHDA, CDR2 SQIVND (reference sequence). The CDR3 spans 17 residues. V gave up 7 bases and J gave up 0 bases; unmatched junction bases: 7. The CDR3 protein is CASTGTGGPNSNQPQHF. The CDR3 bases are TGTGCCAGTACTGGGACAGGGGGCCCGAATAGCAATCAGCCCCAGCATTTT.

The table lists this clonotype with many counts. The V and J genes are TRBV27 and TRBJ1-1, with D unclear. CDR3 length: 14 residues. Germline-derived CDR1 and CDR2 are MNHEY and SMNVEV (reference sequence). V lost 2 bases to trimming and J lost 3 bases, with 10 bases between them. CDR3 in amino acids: CASSLGPPYTEAFF. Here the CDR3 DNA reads TGTGCCAGCAGTTTAGGCCCCCCTTACACTGAAGCTTTCTTT.

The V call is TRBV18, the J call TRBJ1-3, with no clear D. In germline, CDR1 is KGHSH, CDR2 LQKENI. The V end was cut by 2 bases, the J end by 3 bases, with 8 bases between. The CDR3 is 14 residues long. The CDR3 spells CASSPYADGNTIYF. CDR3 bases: TGTGCCAGCTCACCATATGCAGATGGAAACACCATATATTTT.

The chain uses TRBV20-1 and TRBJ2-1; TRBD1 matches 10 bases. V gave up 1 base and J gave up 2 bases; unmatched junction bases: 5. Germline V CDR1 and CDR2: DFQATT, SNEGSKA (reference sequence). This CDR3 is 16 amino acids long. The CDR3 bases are TGCAGTGCTAGAGGAACGGGACAGGGGCCCTACAATGAGCAGTTCTTC. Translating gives CSARGTGQGPYNEQFF.

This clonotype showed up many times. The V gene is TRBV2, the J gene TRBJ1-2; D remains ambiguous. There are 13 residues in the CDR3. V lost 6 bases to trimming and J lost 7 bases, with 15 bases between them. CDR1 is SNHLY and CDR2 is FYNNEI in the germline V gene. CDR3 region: CASRSPRSFGYTF. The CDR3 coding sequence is TGTGCCAGCAGGAGCCCCAGGAGTTTTGGCTACACCTTC.

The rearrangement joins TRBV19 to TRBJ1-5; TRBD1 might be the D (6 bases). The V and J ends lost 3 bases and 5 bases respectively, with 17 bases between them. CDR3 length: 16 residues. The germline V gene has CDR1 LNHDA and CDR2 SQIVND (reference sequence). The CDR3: CASSISQGGGYQPQHF. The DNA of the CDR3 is TGTGCCAGTAGTATCTCACAGGGAGGTGGATATCAGCCCCAGCATTTT.